The clone carrying this T cell receptor beta chain showed up many times. Its antigen is not known. The CDR3 consists of 17 residues. Germline loops: CDR1 SNHLY, CDR2 FYNNEI. V was cut by 3 bases and J by 5 bases, with 19 bases left in between. Authors of the study amplified TCR beta CDR3 regions from RNA transcripts. Initially, a first-round RT-PCR of the TCR CDR3 employed the HTBI primer set. TCRdb analysed the multiplex PCR reads with MiXCR anew, one entry per CDR3 protein. The sample lists roughly 720,000 distinct CDR3 sequences; 17% were seen once. This sample is drawn from a study of T cells in Graves' hyperthyroidism and ophthalmopathy. Findings and limits, study-wide: Ophthalmopathy and stable hyperthyroidism were separated by a 13 V-J model. With a median lead of approximately six months before onset, the model predicted ophthalmopathy.

Diagnostic assessment was based on clinical symptoms, serum thyroxine and TRAb, thyroid ultrasound and orbital computed tomography. This sequence joins TRBV2 and TRBJ2-2, with D tentatively TRBD2 (6 bases). The sequence came from a man aged 45-65 years with Graves' hyperthyroidism. The sample comprised blood. CDR3 protein: CASSDPLWRGGTGELFF. For the CDR3, the DNA is TGTGCCAGCAGTGACCCCCTGTGGAGGGGCGGGACCGGGGAGCTGTTTTTT.